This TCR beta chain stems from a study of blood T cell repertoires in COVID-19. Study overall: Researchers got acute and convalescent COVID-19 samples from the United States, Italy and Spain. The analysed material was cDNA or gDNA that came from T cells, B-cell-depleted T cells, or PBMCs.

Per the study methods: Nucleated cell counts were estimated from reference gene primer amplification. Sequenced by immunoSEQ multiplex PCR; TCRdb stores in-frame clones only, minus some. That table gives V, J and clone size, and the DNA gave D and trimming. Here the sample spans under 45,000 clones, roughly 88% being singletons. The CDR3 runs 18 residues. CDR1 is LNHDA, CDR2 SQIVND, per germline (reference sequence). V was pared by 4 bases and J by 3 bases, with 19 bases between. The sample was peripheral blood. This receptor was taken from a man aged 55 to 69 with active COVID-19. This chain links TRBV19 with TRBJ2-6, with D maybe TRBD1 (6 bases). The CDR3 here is CASSTWAGVLSGANVLTF. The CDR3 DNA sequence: TGTGCCAGTAGTACCTGGGCAGGGGTGTTGAGTGGGGCCAACGTCCTGACTTTC.